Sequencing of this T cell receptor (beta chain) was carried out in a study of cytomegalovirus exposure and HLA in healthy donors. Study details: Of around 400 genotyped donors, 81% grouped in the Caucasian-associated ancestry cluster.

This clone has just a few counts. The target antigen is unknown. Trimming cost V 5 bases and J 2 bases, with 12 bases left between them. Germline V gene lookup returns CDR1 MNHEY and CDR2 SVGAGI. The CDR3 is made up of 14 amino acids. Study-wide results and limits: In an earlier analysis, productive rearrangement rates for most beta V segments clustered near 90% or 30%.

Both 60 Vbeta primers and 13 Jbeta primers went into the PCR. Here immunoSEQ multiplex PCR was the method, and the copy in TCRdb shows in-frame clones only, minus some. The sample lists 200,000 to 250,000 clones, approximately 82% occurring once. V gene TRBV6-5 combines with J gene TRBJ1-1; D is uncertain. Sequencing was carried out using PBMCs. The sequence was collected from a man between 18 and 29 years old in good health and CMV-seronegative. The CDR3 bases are TGTGCCAGCAGTCAACTATCCGGAAACACTGAAGCTTTCTTT. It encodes CASSQLSGNTEAFF.